Below, 25 T cell receptor beta chains from the same sample are listed, as sequenced in a study of control samples from healthy donors and cancer patients. Libraries were prepared by immunoSEQ multiplex PCR; TCRdb keeps only in-frame clonotypes and omits some of them. This table holds under 450,000 clones, about nine tenths found once. Sequenced sample: PBMCs. Source of these receptors: a man in his forties or fifties with head and neck cancer.

V is TRBV6-6 and J is TRBJ2-4; D is unresolved. V was shortened by 6 bases and J by 0 bases, with 9 bases between the two germline ends. CDR1 is MNHNY and CDR2 is SVGAGI in the germline V gene (reference sequence). The CDR3 spans 14 residues. The CDR3: CASSSVLAKNIQYF. In DNA form, the CDR3 reads TGTGCCAGCAGCTCAGTATTAGCCAAAAACATTCAGTACTTC.

The V gene is TRBV28, the J gene TRBJ1-1; no firm D call. Germline V gene lookup returns CDR1 MDHEN and CDR2 SYDVKM. The CDR3 has 11 residues. V lost 6 bases and J 11 bases, leaving 13 bases between the germline ends. CDR3 sequence: CASRGAPVAFF. CDR3 nucleotides: TGTGCCAGCAGAGGTGCCCCCGTTGCTTTCTTT.

A few counts support this clone. The V and J genes are TRBV9 and TRBJ2-3; TRBD2 matches at 9 bases. Germline assignment: CDR1 SGDLS and CDR2 YYNGEE. This CDR3 spans 16 amino acids. The junction had 8 bases not matched to a gene; V was cut back by 3 bases and J by 3 bases. CDR3 sequence reads: CASSGGTSGRTDTQYF. The CDR3 region has the DNA TGTGCCAGCAGCGGAGGAACTAGCGGGCGGACAGATACGCAGTATTTT.

The chain joins TRBV18 to TRBJ1-1; 8 bases are a match to TRBD1. The CDR3 runs 14 residues. V dropped 3 bases and J dropped 2; count of bases not matched to a gene: 2. Germline CDR1 KGHSH, CDR2 LQKENI. CDR3: CASSPDRANTEAFF. CDR3 in DNA: TGTGCCAGCTCACCGGACAGGGCTAACACTGAAGCTTTCTTT.

This clone was picked up a small number of times. DNA for the CDR3: TGTGCCAGCAGATTACAGGGTGTCGGCACTGAAGCTTTCTTT. It specifies CASRLQGVGTEAFF. V usage is TRBV28 and J usage is TRBJ1-1, with a weak D call TRBD1 (6 bases). Germline V gene data show CDR1 as MDHEN and CDR2 as SYDVKM. The CDR3 spans 14 residues. The V end was cut by 6 bases, the J end by 4 bases, with 15 bases between.

In DNA form, the CDR3 reads TGTGCCAGCAGTCGAGACATACTCCTACAGACCCAGTACTTC. Its protein is CASSRDILLQTQYF. The chain uses TRBV14 and TRBJ2-5; D is ambiguous. The CDR3 loop spans 14 amino acids. Germline V gene lookup returns CDR1 SGHDN and CDR2 FVKESK. The V end was cut by 6 bases, the J end by 6 bases, with 17 bases between.

This clone occurred once. The chain links TRBV10-2 to TRBJ2-5, with 8 bases matching TRBD1. Trimming cost V 6 bases and J 0 bases; bases outside gene matches: 3. This CDR3 region has 14 residues. Germline lookup yields CDR1 WSHSY and CDR2 SAAADI. In DNA form, the CDR3 reads TGCGCCAGCAGGTGGACAGGGTACCAAGAGACCCAGTACTTC. It codes for CASRWTGYQETQYF.

This clone has a single count. This chain joins TRBV30 and TRBJ1-6; D perhaps matches TRBD1 (5 bases). In germline, CDR1 is GTSNPN, CDR2 SVGIG (reference sequence). V lost 1 base to trimming and J lost 0 bases, with 7 bases between them. This CDR3 contains 15 residues. DNA of the CDR3: TGTGCCTGGAGTGCGGGGGGCTCCTATAATTCACCCCTCCACTTT. It specifies CAWSAGGSYNSPLHF.

J is TRBJ2-7 and V is TRBV24-1, with unresolved D. Germline CDR1 KGHDR, CDR2 SFDVKD. Trimming removed 2 bases at V and 1 base at J, with 8 bases between. The CDR3 covers 14 residues. The CDR3 bases are TGTGCCACCAGTGATTCGCTCGGATCCTACGAGCAGTACTTC. This gives the protein CATSDSLGSYEQYF.

This chain links TRBV7-9 with TRBJ2-7; 12 bases fit TRBD2. Trimming took 0 bases from V and 5 from J; bases not matched to a gene: 5. CDR1 SEHNR and CDR2 FQNEAQ come from the germline V gene (reference sequence). The CDR3 contains 16 residues. The CDR3 nucleotides read TGTGCCAGCAGCTTAGCCCTAGCGGGAGGGTTCGACGAGCAGTACTTC. Its protein product is CASSLALAGGFDEQYF.

V is TRBV13 and J is TRBJ2-7; tentative D call: TRBD2 (6 bases). This CDR3 contains 17 residues. The germline CDR1 and CDR2 sequences are PRHDT and FYEKMQ (reference sequence). Trimming cost V 0 bases and J 0 bases, with 15 bases left between them. CDR3 in amino acids: CASSLGGLAESSYEQYF. CDR3 nucleotides: TGTGCCAGCAGCTTAGGGGGATTAGCGGAGAGCTCCTACGAGCAGTACTTC.

This rearrangement joins TRBV7-3 to TRBJ1-3, with a weak D call TRBD1 (5 bases). Per germline, CDR1 SGHTA and CDR2 FQGTGA. This CDR3 has 15 amino acids. V was pared by 4 bases and J by 0 bases, with 10 bases between. For the CDR3, the DNA is TGTGCCAGCAGCTCCCTGGGGGTCTCTGGAAACACCATATATTTT. Translation gives CASSSLGVSGNTIYF.

The CDR3 here is CASSPRSGDSSTDTQYF. The CDR3 bases are TGTGCCAGCTCACCACGGTCAGGGGATTCGAGCACAGATACGCAGTATTTT. The V call is TRBV18, the J call TRBJ2-3, with D perhaps matching TRBD1 (6 bases). The germline gives CDR1 KGHSH, CDR2 LQKENI. V was trimmed by 1 base and J by 0 bases, leaving 14 bases between them. The CDR3 spans 17 residues.

The chain carries TRBV6-1 and TRBJ2-1; TRBD2 matches at 10 bases. Germline CDR1 is MNHNS and CDR2 is SASEGT. V shed 2 bases, J shed 10 bases, and the junction held 5 bases outside the gene matches. The CDR3 runs 14 residues. The CDR3 DNA reads as TGTGCCAGCAGTGAAAGCGGGGGGGCAGGCGAGCAGTTCTTC. As protein: CASSESGGAGEQFF.

The chain joins TRBV5-8 to TRBJ1-5; D call uncertain. The CDR3 is made up of 13 amino acids. The germline CDR1 and CDR2 sequences are SGHTS and YDEGEE. V was cut by 2 bases and J by 7 bases, with 10 bases left in between. CDR3 DNA sequence: TGTGCCAGCAGCTTCAAGAGAGTCCAGCCCCAGCATTTT. It translates to CASSFKRVQPQHF.

The chain couples TRBV6-5 to TRBJ2-1, with D perhaps matching TRBD1 (5 bases). This CDR3 is 13 amino acids long. Trimming pared 8 bases from V and 9 bases from J, leaving 17 bases between. CDR1 and CDR2 from the germline V gene are MNHEY and SVGAGI. In DNA form, the CDR3 reads TGTGCCAGCCGAACCACGGACAACAGTGAGCAGTTCTTC. Its protein is CASRTTDNSEQFF.

The chain uses TRBV25-1 and TRBJ1-1; maybe TRBD1 (5 bases). V was shortened by 3 bases and J by 1 base, with 12 bases between the two germline ends. CDR1 and CDR2 (germline): MGHDK, SYGVNS. The CDR3 consists of 15 residues. DNA of the CDR3: TGTGCCAGCAGTGAGCCGGGAGGGACGAACACTGAAGCTTTCTTT. Its protein product is CASSEPGGTNTEAFF.

The V gene is TRBV12-3 or TRBV12-4, the J gene TRBJ2-1, with D possibly matching TRBD2 (5 bases). V lost 7 bases, J lost 10 bases, and 17 bases lay in between. The CDR3 covers 13 residues. The CDR3 region is CASIGPGNLEQFF. CDR3 nucleotide sequence: TGTGCCAGCATCGGACCCGGGAATTTGGAGCAGTTCTTC.

CDR3: CASSLYSTKNIQYF. The CDR3 DNA is TGTGCCAGCAGCTTGTACAGCACCAAAAACATTCAGTACTTC. The rearrangement uses TRBV5-4 and TRBJ2-4; D not resolved. Germline-derived CDR1 and CDR2 are SGHNT and YYREEE (reference sequence). CDR3 length equals 14 residues. Trimming took off 1 base at V and 2 bases at J, with 7 bases between the two ends.

The J gene is TRBJ1-1, the V gene TRBV28; D uncertain. Trimming took 5 bases from V and 3 from J, leaving 19 bases between them. Germline CDR1 and CDR2: MDHEN and SYDVKM. The CDR3 totals 16 residues. The CDR3: CASSKLGWFGDTEAFF. The DNA of the CDR3 is TGTGCCAGCAGTAAGCTCGGTTGGTTTGGGGACACTGAAGCTTTCTTT. Drawing the rest from reference TRBV28 and TRBJ1-1, the complete variable domain is DVKVTQSSRYLVKRTGEKVFLECVQDMDHENMFWYRQDPGLGLRLIYFSYDVKMKEKGDIPEGYSVSREKKERFSLILESASTNQTSMYLCASSKLGWFGDTEAFFGQGTRLTVV.

The V gene is TRBV27, the J gene TRBJ2-7; TRBD1 agrees at 9 bases. The CDR3 covers 14 residues. Germline V gene sequence: CDR1 MNHEY, CDR2 SMNVEV (reference sequence). After removal of 6 bases from V and 0 bases from J, the junction contained 3 bases not matched to a gene. CDR3 protein: CASRGTGSSYEQYF. The DNA for the CDR3 is TGTGCCAGCAGAGGGACAGGGAGCTCCTACGAGCAGTACTTC.

This clone has just one count. The V and J genes are TRBV30 and TRBJ2-2; D unclear. CDR3 length: 14 residues. From germline, CDR1 is GTSNPN and CDR2 SVGIG (reference sequence). V gave up 3 bases and J gave up 1 base, with 9 bases separating them. The CDR3 coding sequence is TGTGCCTGGAGGGTAAACGGGAACACCGGGGAGCTGTTTTTT. Translating gives CAWRVNGNTGELFF.

The V and J genes are TRBV28 and TRBJ2-1; the D gene is possibly TRBD2 (6 bases). Germline CDR1 MDHEN, CDR2 SYDVKM. This CDR3 region has 13 residues. V lost 4 bases to trimming and J lost 10 bases, with 14 bases between them. The CDR3 is CASSYTGTSEQFF. CDR3 DNA sequence: TGTGCCAGCAGTTACACCGGGACTTCGGAGCAGTTCTTC.

The chain uses TRBV24-1 and TRBJ2-5, with no clear D. V was trimmed by 4 bases and J by 0 bases, leaving 11 bases between them. In germline, CDR1 is KGHDR, CDR2 SFDVKD. This CDR3 region has 15 residues. This CDR3 is CATSDPDGDQETQYF. The CDR3 DNA follows: TGTGCCACCAGTGACCCCGACGGTGACCAAGAGACCCAGTACTTC.

The chain employs TRBV7-3 and TRBJ2-5; 7 bases match TRBD2. The ends lost 0 bases at V and 5 bases at J; junction bases unmatched: 3. CDR1 is SGHTA and CDR2 is FQGTGA in the germline V gene. The CDR3 spans 14 residues. CDR3 in amino acids: CASSLTGGSETQYF. Written as DNA, the CDR3 is TGTGCCAGCAGCTTAACGGGAGGGTCTGAGACCCAGTACTTC.